This T cell receptor (beta chain) was sequenced in a study of vaccination effects on CD4 cells after COVID-19. Study-wide results and caveats: Relatively few convalescent patients took part in the study, which had no early post-infection timepoints.

Germline CDR1 and CDR2: KGHDR and SFDVKD. The CDR3 loop spans 12 amino acids. Assay: immunoSEQ multiplex PCR; the TCRdb copy retains only in-frame clones and omits some. The repertoire includes around 67,000 clones, 70% to 90% of them detected once, and approximately 1.3% sits in the top ten. Antigen-specific CD4+ T cell clonotypes were called by their expansion after viral peptide-pool culture in ViraFEST. It was after approximately 11 days of culture that CD4+ T cells were isolated. Either the BNT162b2 or mRNA-1273 vaccine was given to participants in two doses. Half of the medium was exchanged for IL-2 medium on both days 3 and 7. In the case of this clone: Its antigen is currently unknown. At one of its ends the junction is not consistent with the germline gene, which may arise from a read error.

Sequencing used CD4+ T cells from PBMCs cultured with HCoV-229E spike peptides, obtained after COVID-19 vaccination. The clonotype comes from a human donor who received a COVID-19 vaccine. The chain links TRBV24-1 to TRBJ1-1; maybe TRBD1 (5 bases). The CDR3 DNA sequence: TGTGCCACCAGTGAGGGGCCTTTGTCGTGGAATTTT. Translation gives CATSEGPLSWNF.